This TCR beta chain was retrieved from a study of T-cell reconstitution after alpha-beta-depleted transplantation in children listed by TCRdb under 2016. With respect to the entire study: Using TCR repertoire profiling, the study followed T-cell immune reconstitution in a quantitative way in children after TCRalphabeta/CD19-depleted allogeneic hematopoietic cell transplantation.

Points the paper makes about the study in general: In some patients, the high TCRbeta diversity seen at day 60 was put down to recipient T cells and intrathymic progenitors that had survived conditioning. The frequencies of hyperexpanded clones fell over the following months, and after one year, T-cell counts and TCRbeta diversity were mostly attributed to newly produced T cells. The apparently early recovery of alphabetaT-cell counts about two months after transplant reportedly depended on only several hundred rapidly expanded clones that came from non-depleted graft cells.

This clonotype was seen a handful of times. What this receptor recognizes is not known. Per-base quality was not reported, and no clone a single base away is much larger than it. After removal of 3 bases from V and 9 bases from J, the junction retains 10 bases not matched to a gene. The CDR3 contains 15 residues, cysteine and phenylalanine counted. The read is trimmed to its CDR3 DNA, 45 bases read in frame from base 1. CDR1 and CDR2 (SGHTA, FQGNSA) derive from the germline V gene. Library construction relied on PCR. The run used an Illumina HiSeq 2500. TCR library preparation used molecular barcoding, with unique molecular identifiers applied to normalize quantification of the TCRbeta repertoire. The public reads were quality trimmed at Q25 with fastp and then assembled into clones with MiXCR by TCRdb, keeping productive beta chains. A single entry per CDR3 protein holds the most common genes and DNA from its merged rows. In this sample the table shows about 210,000 distinct CDR3 sequences, over 15% of which occur a single time. The ten largest make up around 44% of the sample.

The sample's treatment or condition label, decoded: allogeneic hematopoietic cell transplantation with graft depleted of TCRalphabeta T cells and CD19 B cells. TCRalphabeta/CD19-depleted allogeneic hematopoietic cell grafts were given to the transplant recipients, all of whom were children. Sequencing was performed on PBMCs, mostly from graft donor cells, taken 360 days after TCRalphabeta/CD19-depleted stem cell transplant. The sequence was collected from a male patient between 2 and 10 years old who had a stem cell transplant for acute lymphoblastic leukemia, so the T cells may come from the graft donor. The chain was built from TRBV7-2 and TRBJ2-3; a stretch of 9 junction bases matches TRBD2. The sequenced DNA: TGTGCCAGCAGCTTGGATAGCGGGGGCCCGACGACGCAGTATTTT. Translation gives CASSLDSGGPTTQYF.